The present T cell receptor (beta chain) was sequenced within a study of blood T cell repertoires in COVID-19. Study information: Samples representing acute and convalescent COVID-19 were sourced from the United States, Italy and Spain.

The V end was cut by 5 bases, the J end by 5 bases, with 12 bases between. CDR3 size: 13 residues. CDR1 is MNHEY and CDR2 is SVGAGI in the germline V gene. This clone was counted once. Up to 2 weeks before entering the study, exposed participants had met a COVID-19 case. As processed by the authors: Amplification from reference gene primers served as the basis for estimated nucleated cell counts. Measured with immunoSEQ multiplex PCR; TCRdb has only the in-frame clones, and not every one. D and trimming come from the DNA, and the V and J calls and clone size come from that table. Found here are some 360,000 clones, 88% of them singletons; the top ten hold around 0.92%.

V gene TRBV6-5 combines with J gene TRBJ1-2; TRBD1 might be the D (6 bases). The source is a woman in her thirties who had been exposed to COVID-19. Material for sequencing was PBMCs or T cells enriched from blood (not recorded which). This CDR3 reads CASSQTTGYGYTF. The CDR3 DNA sequence: TGTGCCAGCAGTCAGACAACAGGGTATGGCTACACCTTC.